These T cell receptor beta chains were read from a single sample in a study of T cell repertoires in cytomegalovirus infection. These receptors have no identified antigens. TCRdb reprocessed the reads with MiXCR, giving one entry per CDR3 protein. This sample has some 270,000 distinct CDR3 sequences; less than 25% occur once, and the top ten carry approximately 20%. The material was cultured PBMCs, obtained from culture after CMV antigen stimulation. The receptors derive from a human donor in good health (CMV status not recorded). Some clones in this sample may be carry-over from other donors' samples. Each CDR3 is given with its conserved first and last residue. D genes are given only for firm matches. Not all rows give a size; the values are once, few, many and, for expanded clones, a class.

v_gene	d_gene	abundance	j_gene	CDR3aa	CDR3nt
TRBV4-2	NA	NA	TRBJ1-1	CASSQALGRVNTEAFF	TGTGCCAGCAGCCAAGCGCTGGGGCGGGTAAACACTGAAGCTTTCTTT
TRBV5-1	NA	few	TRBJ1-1	CASSLDYPMNTEAFF	TGCGCCAGCAGCTTGGATTACCCAATGAACACTGAAGCTTTCTTT
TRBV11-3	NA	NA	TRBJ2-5	CASRQNLQGGGHQETQYF	TGTGCCAGCAGGCAGAATCTTCAGGGAGGGGGACACCAAGAGACCCAGTACTTC
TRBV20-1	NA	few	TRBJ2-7	CSATDRLTYEQYF	TGCAGTGCTACGGACCGACTTACCTACGAGCAGTACTTC
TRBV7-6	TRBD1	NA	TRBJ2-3	CASSLRAGQADTQYF	TGTGCCAGCAGCTTACGGGCGGGACAGGCAGATACGCAGTATTTT
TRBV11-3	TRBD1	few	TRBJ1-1	CASSLDPEGAGNTEAFF	TGTGCCAGCAGCTTAGATCCTGAGGGGGCAGGGAACACTGAAGCTTTCTTT
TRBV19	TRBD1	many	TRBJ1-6	CASSIEDRESSPLHF	TGTGCCAGTAGTATAGAAGACAGGGAGTCTTCACCCCTCCACTTT
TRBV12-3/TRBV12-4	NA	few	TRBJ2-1	CASSTSWTISYNEQFF	TGTGCCAGCAGTACCTCATGGACTATCTCCTACAATGAGCAGTTCTTC
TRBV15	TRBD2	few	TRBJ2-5	CATSRGGGETQYF	TGTGCCACCAGCAGAGGGGGGGGAGAGACCCAGTACTTC
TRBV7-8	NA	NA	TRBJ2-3	CASSLLGGGGVNTQYF	TGTGCCAGCAGCTTATTGGGCGGAGGAGGTGTGAATACGCAGTATTTT
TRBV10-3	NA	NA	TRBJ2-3	CAISPRESSDTQYF	TGTGCCATCAGTCCCCGGGAGAGTAGTGATACGCAGTATTTT
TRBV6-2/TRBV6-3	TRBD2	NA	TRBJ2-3	CAGSDGLAWRDTQYF	TGTGCCGGGAGCGACGGACTAGCGTGGAGAGATACGCAGTATTTT
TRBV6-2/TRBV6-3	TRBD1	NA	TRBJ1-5	CASRSWTGGIQPQHF	TGTGCCAGCAGATCCTGGACAGGGGGCATTCAGCCCCAGCATTTT
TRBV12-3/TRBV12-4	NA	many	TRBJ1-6	CASKHYGDSPLHF	TGTGCCAGTAAACACTATGGGGATTCACCCCTCCACTTT
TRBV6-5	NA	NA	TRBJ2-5	CASRPEWGKGETQYF	TGTGCCAGCAGACCCGAGTGGGGCAAAGGGGAGACCCAGTACTTC
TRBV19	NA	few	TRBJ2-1	CASSSQDARPGRSYNEQFF	TGTGCCAGTAGCTCCCAGGATGCCCGCCCGGGCAGGTCCTACAATGAGCAGTTCTTC
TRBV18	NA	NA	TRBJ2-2	CASSPGLGTNTGELFF	TGTGCCAGCTCACCTGGGCTGGGAACGAACACCGGGGAGCTGTTTTTT
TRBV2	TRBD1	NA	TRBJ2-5	CASNARTGWETQYF	TGTGCCAGCAACGCAAGGACAGGGTGGGAGACCCAGTACTTC
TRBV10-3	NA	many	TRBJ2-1	CATSTLSSAHNEQFF	TGTGCCACCTCAACACTTTCTAGCGCCCACAATGAGCAGTTCTTC
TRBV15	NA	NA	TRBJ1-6	CATSRGTDNSPLHF	TGTGCCACCAGCAGAGGGACAGATAATTCACCCCTCCACTTT